This TCR beta chain was sequenced in a study of T cells in Graves' hyperthyroidism and ophthalmopathy. Those patients with uncontrolled infection, other autoimmune disease, pregnancy or lactation were excluded. General observations from the study: Before onset, by a median of 6.5 months, the model predicted ophthalmopathy. Most thyroid clonotypes expanded above 0.001 were also detected in blood.

This CDR3 comprises 14 residues. V was clipped by 5 bases and J by 3 bases, with 13 bases between them. RNA transcripts served as the template for amplifying TCR beta CDR3 regions. Initially, a first-round RT-PCR of the TCR CDR3 employed the HTBI primer set. MiXCR, run by TCRdb on the multiplex PCR reads, gives a single entry per CDR3 protein. The profile shows about 590,000 distinct CDR3 sequences, 15% to 18% of them singletons. Only a few counts were recorded for this clonotype. The antigen is unknown. V gene TRBV12-3 or TRBV12-4 combines with J gene TRBJ1-2, with D unresolved. The receptor's source is a woman aged 25 to 39 with Graves' hyperthyroidism. Source material: blood. CDR3 sequence (DNA): TGTGCCAGCAGTGTAGGGCTGCTCGACTATGGCTACACCTTC. Protein: CASSVGLLDYGYTF.